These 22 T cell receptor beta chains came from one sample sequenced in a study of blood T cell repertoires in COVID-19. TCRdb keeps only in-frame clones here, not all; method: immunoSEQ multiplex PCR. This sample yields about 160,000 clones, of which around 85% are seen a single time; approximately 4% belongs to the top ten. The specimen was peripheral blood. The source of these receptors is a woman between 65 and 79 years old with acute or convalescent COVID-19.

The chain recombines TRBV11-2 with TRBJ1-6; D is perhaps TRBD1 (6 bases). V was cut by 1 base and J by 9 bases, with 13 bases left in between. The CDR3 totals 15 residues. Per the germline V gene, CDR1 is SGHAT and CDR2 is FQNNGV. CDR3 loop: CASSLVQGSGSPLHF. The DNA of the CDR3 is TGTGCCAGCAGCTTAGTGCAGGGGAGTGGTTCACCCCTCCACTTT.

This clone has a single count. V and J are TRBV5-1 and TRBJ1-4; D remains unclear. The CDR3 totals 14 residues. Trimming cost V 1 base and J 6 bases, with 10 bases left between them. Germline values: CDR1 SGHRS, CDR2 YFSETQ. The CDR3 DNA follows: TGCGCCAGCAGCTTGACCCTGGAGGATGAAAAACTGTTTTTT. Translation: CASSLTLEDEKLFF.

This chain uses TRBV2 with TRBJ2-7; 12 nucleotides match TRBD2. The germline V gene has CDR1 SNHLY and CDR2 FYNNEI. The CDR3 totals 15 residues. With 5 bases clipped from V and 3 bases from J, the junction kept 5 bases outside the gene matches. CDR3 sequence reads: CASSQTSGSFYEQYF. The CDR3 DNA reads TGTGCCAGCAGTCAGACTAGCGGGAGTTTCTACGAGCAGTACTTC.

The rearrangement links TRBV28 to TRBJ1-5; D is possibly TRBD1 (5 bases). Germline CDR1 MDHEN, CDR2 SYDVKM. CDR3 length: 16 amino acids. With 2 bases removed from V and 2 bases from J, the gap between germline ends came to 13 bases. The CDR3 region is CASSLAQGNGNQPQHF. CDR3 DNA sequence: TGTGCCAGCAGTTTAGCCCAGGGAAATGGCAATCAGCCCCAGCATTTT.

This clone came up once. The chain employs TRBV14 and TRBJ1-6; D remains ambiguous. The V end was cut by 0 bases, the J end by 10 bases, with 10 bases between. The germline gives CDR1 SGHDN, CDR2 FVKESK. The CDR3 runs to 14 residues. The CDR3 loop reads CASSQEVGGSPLHF. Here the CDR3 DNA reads TGTGCCAGCAGCCAAGAAGTGGGAGGCTCACCCCTCCACTTT.

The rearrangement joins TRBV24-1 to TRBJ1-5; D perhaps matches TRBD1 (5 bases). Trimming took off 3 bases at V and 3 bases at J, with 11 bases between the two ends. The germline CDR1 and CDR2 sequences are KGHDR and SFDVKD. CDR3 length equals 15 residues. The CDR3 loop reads CATSDAMTDNQPQHF. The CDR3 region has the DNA TGTGCCACCAGTGATGCGATGACAGACAATCAGCCCCAGCATTTT.

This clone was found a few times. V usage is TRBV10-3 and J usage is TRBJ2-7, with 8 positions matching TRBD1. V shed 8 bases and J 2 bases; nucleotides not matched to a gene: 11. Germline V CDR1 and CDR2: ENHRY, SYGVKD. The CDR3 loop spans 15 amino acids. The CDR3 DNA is TGTGCCATCGCGTTGCAGGGACAGGAGACCTACGAGCAGTACTTC. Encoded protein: CAIALQGQETYEQYF.

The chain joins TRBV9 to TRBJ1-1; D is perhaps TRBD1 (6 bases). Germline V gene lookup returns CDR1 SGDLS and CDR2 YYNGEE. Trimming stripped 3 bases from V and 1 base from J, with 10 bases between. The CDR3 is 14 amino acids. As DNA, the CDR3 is TGTGCCAGCAGCGCCCAAGGGGGGAACACTGAAGCTTTCTTT. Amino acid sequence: CASSAQGGNTEAFF.

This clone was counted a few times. CDR3 bases: TGTGCCAGCAGCGCAGGATTTTCAACTAATGAAAAACTGTTTTTT. Encoded protein: CASSAGFSTNEKLFF. The chain uses TRBV9 and TRBJ1-4, with no clear D. CDR1 and CDR2 (germline): SGDLS, YYNGEE. The CDR3 totals 15 residues. The V gene lost 3 bases and the J gene lost 0 bases, with 9 bases spanning the gap. Full variable domain (rest looked up from reference TRBV9 and TRBJ1-4): DSGVTQTPKHLITATGQRVTLRCSPRSGDLSVYWYQQSLDQGLQFLIQYYNGEERAKGNILERFSAQQFPDLHSELNLSSLELGDSALYFCASSAGFSTNEKLFFGSGTQLSVL.

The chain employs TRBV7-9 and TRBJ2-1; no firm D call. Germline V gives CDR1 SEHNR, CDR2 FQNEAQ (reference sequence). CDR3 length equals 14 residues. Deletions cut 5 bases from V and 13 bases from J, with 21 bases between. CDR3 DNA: TGTGCCAGCAGCCCATTTATCTCGAGCCCGCCTCAGTTCTTC. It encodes CASSPFISSPPQFF.

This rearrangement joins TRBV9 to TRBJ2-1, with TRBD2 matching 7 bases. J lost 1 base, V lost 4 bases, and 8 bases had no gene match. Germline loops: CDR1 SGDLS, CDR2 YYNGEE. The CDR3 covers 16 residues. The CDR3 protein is CASSYKLAPSYNEQFF. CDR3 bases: TGTGCCAGCAGCTATAAACTAGCGCCGTCCTACAATGAGCAGTTCTTC. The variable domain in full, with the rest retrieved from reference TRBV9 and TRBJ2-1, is DSGVTQTPKHLITATGQRVTLRCSPRSGDLSVYWYQQSLDQGLQFLIQYYNGEERAKGNILERFSAQQFPDLHSELNLSSLELGDSALYFCASSYKLAPSYNEQFFGPGTRLTVL.

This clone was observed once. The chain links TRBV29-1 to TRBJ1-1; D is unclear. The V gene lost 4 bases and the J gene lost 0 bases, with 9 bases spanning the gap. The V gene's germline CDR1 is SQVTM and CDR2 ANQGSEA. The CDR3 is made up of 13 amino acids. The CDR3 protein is CSVVTSMNTEAFF. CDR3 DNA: TGCAGCGTTGTGACTTCTATGAACACTGAAGCTTTCTTT.

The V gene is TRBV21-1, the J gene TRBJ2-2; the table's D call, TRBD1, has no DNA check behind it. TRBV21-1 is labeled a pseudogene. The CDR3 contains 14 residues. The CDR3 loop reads CASRTRAITGELFF. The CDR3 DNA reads TGTGCCAGCAGAACCAGGGCGATCACCGGGGAGCTGTTTTTT.

The CDR3, as DNA: TGCAGCGTTGAATCGTGGACAGTCGGTGACTATGGCTACACCTTC. This translates into CSVESWTVGDYGYTF. The gene calls are TRBV29-1 and TRBJ1-2, with D tentatively TRBD1 (6 bases). This CDR3 has 15 amino acids. Germline V gene lookup returns CDR1 SQVTM and CDR2 ANQGSEA. The V and J ends lost 2 bases and 3 bases respectively, with 16 bases between them.

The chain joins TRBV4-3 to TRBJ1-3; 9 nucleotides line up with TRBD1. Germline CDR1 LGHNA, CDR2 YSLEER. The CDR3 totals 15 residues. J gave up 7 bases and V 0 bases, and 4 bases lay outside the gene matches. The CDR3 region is CASSQDLQGANTIYF. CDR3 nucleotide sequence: TGCGCCAGCAGCCAAGATTTACAGGGGGCGAACACCATATATTTT.

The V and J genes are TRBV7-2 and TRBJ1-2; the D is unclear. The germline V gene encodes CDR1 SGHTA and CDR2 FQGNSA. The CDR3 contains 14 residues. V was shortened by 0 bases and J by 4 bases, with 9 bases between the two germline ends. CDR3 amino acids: CASSLAPRGYGYTF. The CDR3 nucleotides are TGTGCCAGCAGCTTAGCCCCCCGGGGCTATGGCTACACCTTC.

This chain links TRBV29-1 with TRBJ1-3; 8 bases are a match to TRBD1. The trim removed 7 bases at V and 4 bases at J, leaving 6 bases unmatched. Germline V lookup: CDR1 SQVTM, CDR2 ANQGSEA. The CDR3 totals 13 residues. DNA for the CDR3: TGCAGCGCAATAGGACAGGGCGGAAACACCATATATTTT. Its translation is CSAIGQGGNTIYF.

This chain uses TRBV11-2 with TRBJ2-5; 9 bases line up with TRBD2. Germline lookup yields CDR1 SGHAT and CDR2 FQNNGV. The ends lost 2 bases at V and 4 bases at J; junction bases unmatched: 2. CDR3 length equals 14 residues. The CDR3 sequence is CASSLLAGRETQYF. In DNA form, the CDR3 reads TGTGCCAGCAGCTTACTAGCGGGAAGAGAGACCCAGTACTTC.

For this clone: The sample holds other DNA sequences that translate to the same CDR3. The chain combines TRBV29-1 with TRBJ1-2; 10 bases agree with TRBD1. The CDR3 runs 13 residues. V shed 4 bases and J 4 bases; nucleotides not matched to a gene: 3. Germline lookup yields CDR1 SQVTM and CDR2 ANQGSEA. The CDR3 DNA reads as TGCAGCGTTGGGACAGGGGGTGGCTATGGCTACACCTTC. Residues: CSVGTGGGYGYTF. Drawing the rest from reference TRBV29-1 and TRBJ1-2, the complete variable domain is SAVISQKPSRDICQRGTSLTIQCQVDSQVTMMFWYRQQPGQSLTLIATANQGSEATYESGFVIDKFPISRPNLTFSTLTVSNMSPEDSSIYLCSVGTGGGYGYTFGSGTRLTVV.

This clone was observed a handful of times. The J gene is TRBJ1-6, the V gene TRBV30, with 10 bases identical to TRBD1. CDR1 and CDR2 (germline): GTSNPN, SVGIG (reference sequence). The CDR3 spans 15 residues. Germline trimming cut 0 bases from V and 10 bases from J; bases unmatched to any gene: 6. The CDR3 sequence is CAWSVSGTGVSPLHF. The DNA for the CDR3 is TGTGCCTGGAGTGTATCTGGGACAGGGGTCTCACCCCTCCACTTT. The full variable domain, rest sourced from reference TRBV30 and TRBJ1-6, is SQTIHQWPATLVQPVGSPLSLECTVEGTSNPNLYWYRQAAGRGLQLLFYSVGIGQISSEVPQNLSASRPQDRQFILSSKKLLLSDSGFYLCAWSVSGTGVSPLHFGNGTRLTVT.

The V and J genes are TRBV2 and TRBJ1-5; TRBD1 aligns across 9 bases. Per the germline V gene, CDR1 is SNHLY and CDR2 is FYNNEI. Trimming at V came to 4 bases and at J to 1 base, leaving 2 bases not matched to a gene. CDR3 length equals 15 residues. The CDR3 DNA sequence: TGTGCCAGCAGTGGACAGGGGGTAAGCAATCAGCCCCAGCATTTT. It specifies CASSGQGVSNQPQHF.

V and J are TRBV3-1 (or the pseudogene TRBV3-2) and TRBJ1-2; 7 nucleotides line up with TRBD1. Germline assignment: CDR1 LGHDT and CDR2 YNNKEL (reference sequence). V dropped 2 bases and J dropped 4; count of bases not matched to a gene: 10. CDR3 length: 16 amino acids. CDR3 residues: CASSQLNRGDGYGYTF. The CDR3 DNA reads TGTGCCAGCAGCCAACTAAACAGGGGAGACGGCTATGGCTACACCTTC.